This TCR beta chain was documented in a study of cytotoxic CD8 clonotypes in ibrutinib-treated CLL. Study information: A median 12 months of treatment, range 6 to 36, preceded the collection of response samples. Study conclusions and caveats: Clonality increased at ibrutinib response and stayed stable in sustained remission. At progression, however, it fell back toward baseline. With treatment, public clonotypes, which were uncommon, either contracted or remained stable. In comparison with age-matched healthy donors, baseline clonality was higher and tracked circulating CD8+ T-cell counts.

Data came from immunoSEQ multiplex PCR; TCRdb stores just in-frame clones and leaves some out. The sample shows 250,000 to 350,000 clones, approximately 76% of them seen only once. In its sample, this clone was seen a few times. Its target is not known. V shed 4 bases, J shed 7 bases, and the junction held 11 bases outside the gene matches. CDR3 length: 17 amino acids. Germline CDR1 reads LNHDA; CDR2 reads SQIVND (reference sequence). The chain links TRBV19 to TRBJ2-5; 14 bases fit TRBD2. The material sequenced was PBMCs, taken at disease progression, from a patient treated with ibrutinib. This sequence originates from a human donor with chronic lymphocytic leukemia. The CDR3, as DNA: TGTGCCAGTAGTAGGGGGGCTCGACTAGCGGGAGGGATGACCCAGTACTTC. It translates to CASSRGARLAGGMTQYF. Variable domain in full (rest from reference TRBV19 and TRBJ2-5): DGGITQSPKYLFRKEGQNVTLSCEQNLNHDAMYWYRQDPGQGLRLIYYSQIVNDFQKGDIAEGYSVSREKKESFPLTVTSAQKNPTAFYLCASSRGARLAGGMTQYFGPGTRLLVL.